Below are 26 T cell receptor beta chains sequenced from a single sample in a study of blood T cell repertoires in COVID-19. Libraries were prepared by immunoSEQ multiplex PCR; TCRdb keeps only in-frame clonotypes and omits some of them. The sample lists about 150,000 clones, around 90% occurring once. The sequencing sample was made of peripheral blood. These receptors originate from a woman aged 60-70 years with active or convalescent COVID-19.

The chain uses TRBV7-9 and TRBJ1-2; 7 nucleotides align to TRBD1. The V gene's germline CDR1 is SEHNR and CDR2 FQNEAQ (reference sequence). This CDR3 comprises 14 residues. V gave up 5 bases and J gave up 3 bases; unmatched junction bases: 6. CDR3 DNA: TGTGCCAGCAGCCGAGAAGGGGGCTACTATGGCTACACCTTC. As protein: CASSREGGYYGYTF.

The genes are TRBV10-2 and TRBJ2-7, with D perhaps matching TRBD2 (7 bases). V lost 5 bases, J lost 2 bases, and 13 bases lay in between. The CDR3 consists of 14 residues. The germline V gene has CDR1 WSHSY and CDR2 SAAADI. The CDR3 is CASSSGGLTYEQYF. CDR3 DNA: TGCGCCAGCAGTTCCGGGGGGCTGACCTACGAGCAGTACTTC.

CDR3 region: CASSPGQGVYTF. Written as DNA, the CDR3 is TGTGCCAGCTCTCCCGGACAGGGAGTCTACACCTTC. The V call is TRBV18, the J call TRBJ1-2; 8 positions agree with TRBD1. Germline assignment: CDR1 KGHSH and CDR2 LQKENI. With 6 bases clipped from V and 10 bases from J, the junction kept 7 bases outside the gene matches. The length of the CDR3 is 12 residues.

The chain is built from TRBV19 and TRBJ1-1, with a weak D call TRBD1 (5 bases). V was clipped by 7 bases and J by 5 bases, with 17 bases between them. The CDR3 loop spans 14 amino acids. CDR1 LNHDA and CDR2 SQIVND come from the germline V gene (reference sequence). CDR3 region: CASIPGWGETEAFF. Written as DNA, the CDR3 is TGTGCCAGTATCCCAGGATGGGGGGAGACTGAAGCTTTCTTT.

This clone was counted a single time. This chain connects TRBV5-1 to TRBJ1-4; 7 bases match TRBD1. In germline, CDR1 is SGHRS, CDR2 YFSETQ. Unmatched junction bases numbered 5, after V lost 0 bases and J lost 6 bases. The length of the CDR3 is 15 residues. The CDR3 sequence is CASSLGGGRHEKLFF. CDR3 DNA: TGCGCCAGCAGCTTGGGAGGGGGCCGGCATGAAAAACTGTTTTTT.

The chain is built from TRBV10-3 and TRBJ1-2, with TRBD1 matching 8 bases. This CDR3 has 14 residues. The ends lost 6 bases at V and 3 bases at J; junction bases unmatched: 6. Per germline, CDR1 ENHRY and CDR2 SYGVKD. The CDR3 DNA reads TGTGCCATCAGGGACAGGGCGGAGGACTATGGCTACACCTTC. Its translation: CAIRDRAEDYGYTF.

This clone has only one observation. The chain is built from TRBV6-5 and TRBJ2-3; no reliable D call. The CDR3 is 15 amino acids. The V gene lost 7 bases and the J gene lost 0 bases, with 14 bases spanning the gap. CDR1 and CDR2 (germline): MNHEY, SVGAGI. The CDR3 region has the DNA TGTGCCAGCACCTTGACGGGTCTCAGCACAGATACGCAGTATTTT. It codes for CASTLTGLSTDTQYF.

V gene TRBV5-1 combines with J gene TRBJ2-3; tentatively, D is TRBD1 (6 bases). The CDR3 has 16 residues. Germline V gene lookup returns CDR1 SGHRS and CDR2 YFSETQ. Trimming removed 0 bases at V and 4 bases at J, with 15 bases between. The CDR3 spells CASSLVGGSGADTQYF. The CDR3 DNA is TGCGCCAGCAGCTTGGTTGGGGGCTCGGGCGCAGATACGCAGTATTTT.

This clone appeared once. The chain couples TRBV3-1 (or the pseudogene TRBV3-2) to TRBJ2-3, with 13 positions matching TRBD2. CDR3 length: 16 residues. CDR1 and CDR2 (germline): LGHDT, YNNKEL (reference sequence). Unmatched junction bases numbered 5, after V lost 1 base and J lost 7 bases. The CDR3 DNA reads as TGTGCCAGCAGCCAAGCCCAACTAGCGGGGGGGAATACGCAGTATTTT. Protein product: CASSQAQLAGGNTQYF.

This clone was observed a few times. The CDR3 DNA sequence: TGTGCCAGCTCACAGGGGGCGCGTGGAGAAAAACTGTTTTTT. It specifies CASSQGARGEKLFF. The genes are TRBV18 and TRBJ1-4; 7 bases agree with TRBD1. The CDR3 has 14 residues. Germline V lookup: CDR1 KGHSH, CDR2 LQKENI. Germline trimming cut 4 bases from V and 8 bases from J; bases unmatched to any gene: 7.

This chain uses TRBV19 with TRBJ1-2; 8 nucleotides agree with TRBD1. Germline-derived CDR1 and CDR2 are LNHDA and SQIVND (reference sequence). Trimming removed 1 base from V and 4 bases from J; junction bases left unmatched: 2. This CDR3 spans 14 amino acids. The CDR3 DNA reads as TGTGCCAGTAGTATAGTAACAGGGGGCTATGGCTACACCTTC. It encodes CASSIVTGGYGYTF. The variable domain in full, with the rest retrieved from reference TRBV19 and TRBJ1-2, is DGGITQSPKYLFRKEGQNVTLSCEQNLNHDAMYWYRQDPGQGLRLIYYSQIVNDFQKGDIAEGYSVSREKKESFPLTVTSAQKNPTAFYLCASSIVTGGYGYTFGSGTRLTVV.

This clone was seen only a few times. The chain links TRBV27 to TRBJ2-7, with a weak D call TRBD2 (6 bases). The CDR3 is 15 residues long. CDR1 and CDR2 (germline): MNHEY, SMNVEV (reference sequence). Deletions cut 4 bases from V and 1 base from J, with 14 bases between. CDR3 region: CASSSGGEISYEQYF. The CDR3 DNA reads as TGTGCCAGCAGTTCGGGCGGGGAAATATCCTACGAGCAGTACTTC.

The rearrangement links TRBV5-4 to TRBJ2-5, with 11 positions matching TRBD2. The germline CDR1 and CDR2 sequences are SGHNT and YYREEE (reference sequence). Trimming at V came to 7 bases and at J to 4 bases, leaving 9 bases not matched to a gene. CDR3 length: 15 residues. CDR3 nucleotides: TGTGCCAGCTATAGCGGGGGGGCCGCGGGAGAGACCCAGTACTTC. Translation gives CASYSGGAAGETQYF.

The V gene is TRBV30, the J gene TRBJ2-7; tentative D call: TRBD2 (7 bases). Germline CDR1 reads GTSNPN; CDR2 reads SVGIG (reference sequence). CDR3 size: 14 residues. V lost 2 bases and J 2 bases, leaving 13 bases between the germline ends. The CDR3 DNA is TGTGCCTGGAGTCCCGGGGGGCCTGCCTACGAGCAGTACTTC. Translated: CAWSPGGPAYEQYF.

The chain has TRBV10-3 and TRBJ1-1, with 11 nucleotides matching TRBD1. J gave up 3 bases and V 0 bases, and 6 bases lay outside the gene matches. Germline V gives CDR1 ENHRY, CDR2 SYGVKD. CDR3 length equals 17 residues. The CDR3 sequence is CAISESWTGGKDTEAFF. The CDR3 DNA sequence: TGTGCCATCAGTGAGTCGTGGACAGGGGGCAAGGACACTGAAGCTTTCTTT.

This clone came up a few times. V gene TRBV5-1 combines with J gene TRBJ1-2; no clear D gene. Germline V gives CDR1 SGHRS, CDR2 YFSETQ. Trimming stripped 1 base from V and 4 bases from J, with 17 bases between. This CDR3 contains 16 residues. In DNA, the CDR3 is TGCGCCAGCAGCTTGCAAGGACCGGGAGATATCTATGGCTACACCTTC. Amino acid sequence: CASSLQGPGDIYGYTF. Full variable domain (missing parts from reference TRBV5-1 and TRBJ1-2): KAGVTQTPRYLIKTRGQQVTLSCSPISGHRSVSWYQQTPGQGLQFLFEYFSETQRNKGNFPGRFSGRQFSNSRSEMNVSTLELGDSALYLCASSLQGPGDIYGYTFGSGTRLTVV.

The J gene is TRBJ1-1, the V gene TRBV7-8; D may be TRBD1 (5 bases). The CDR3 covers 15 residues. Germline CDR1 SGHVS, CDR2 FQNEAQ. V was cut by 2 bases and J by 0 bases, with 10 bases left in between. The CDR3 bases are TGTGCCAGCAGCTTAACCTTGACAGTGAACACTGAAGCTTTCTTT. This sequence encodes CASSLTLTVNTEAFF.

This chain links TRBV4-1 with TRBJ2-1; no clear D. Between the trimmed V and J ends, which lost 1 base and 4 bases, there was a span of 11 bases. This CDR3 region has 15 residues. Looked up from germline, CDR1 is MGHRA and CDR2 is YSYEKL. The chain's CDR3 is CASSQVARSYNEQFF. The CDR3 DNA sequence: TGCGCCAGCAGCCAAGTGGCTAGGTCTTACAATGAGCAGTTCTTC.

The rearrangement links TRBV5-1 to TRBJ1-1; TRBD1 aligns across 7 bases. The V gene's germline CDR1 is SGHRS and CDR2 YFSETQ. The CDR3 spans 13 residues. The V gene end was trimmed by 6 bases and the J gene end by 1 base; junction bases not matched to a gene: 3. The chain's CDR3 is CASMGTANTEAFF. The CDR3 coding sequence is TGCGCCAGCATGGGGACAGCGAACACTGAAGCTTTCTTT.

This chain uses TRBV7-2 with TRBJ1-5; a possible D gene is TRBD1 (6 bases). V lost 1 base, J lost 7 bases, and 14 bases lay in between. This CDR3 has 15 amino acids. CDR1 and CDR2 from the germline V gene are SGHTA and FQGNSA. The CDR3 DNA reads TGTGCCAGCAGCTTAGGGGCAGGGGAAGGCCAGCCCCAGCATTTT. As protein: CASSLGAGEGQPQHF.

The rearrangement links TRBV6-5 to TRBJ2-2; D not certain. CDR3 length equals 14 residues. CDR1 MNHEY and CDR2 SVGAGI come from the germline V gene. V was trimmed by 3 bases and J by 4 bases, leaving 9 bases between them. The CDR3 loop reads CASSYMASTGELFF. DNA for the CDR3: TGTGCCAGCAGTTATATGGCTTCCACCGGGGAGCTGTTTTTT.

The chain's CDR3 is CASSQESSGAYWKQYF. In DNA form, the CDR3 reads TGCGCCAGCAGCCAAGAGTCTAGCGGGGCCTACTGGAAGCAGTATTTT. The gene calls are TRBV4-3 and TRBJ2-3; 9 nucleotides align to TRBD2. The germline gives CDR1 LGHNA, CDR2 YSLEER. The V and J ends lost 0 bases and 11 bases, in that order; junction bases with no gene match: 12. This CDR3 has 16 amino acids.

The chain combines TRBV6-5 with TRBJ1-3, with D perhaps matching TRBD1 (5 bases). This CDR3 region has 15 residues. With 8 bases removed from V and 0 bases from J, the gap between germline ends came to 14 bases. Per germline, CDR1 MNHEY and CDR2 SVGAGI. CDR3 in DNA: TGTGCCAGCGTTGGAGGGGCCCCCTCTGGAAACACCATATATTTT. Amino acid sequence: CASVGGAPSGNTIYF.

The chain is built from TRBV7-2 and TRBJ1-6; perhaps TRBD1 as D (5 bases). CDR1 and CDR2 from the germline V gene are SGHTA and FQGNSA. V was pared by 6 bases and J by 7 bases, with 10 bases between. CDR3 length: 13 amino acids. The CDR3 here is CASRSRGNSPLHF. As DNA, the CDR3 is TGTGCCAGCAGAAGCCGGGGGAATTCACCCCTCCACTTT.

A note on this clone: Additional DNA sequences in this sample encode the identical CDR3. The chain carries TRBV2 and TRBJ1-5; 7 nucleotides line up with TRBD1. Germline V gene data show CDR1 as SNHLY and CDR2 as FYNNEI. Unmatched junction bases numbered 1, after V lost 6 bases and J lost 2 bases. This CDR3 region has 13 residues. DNA for the CDR3: TGTGCCAGCAGGGGGACAGGCAATCAGCCCCAGCATTTT. Protein: CASRGTGNQPQHF.

This rearrangement joins TRBV18 to TRBJ2-2, with TRBD2 matching over 9 bases. V lost 6 bases, J lost 6 bases, and 11 bases stayed unmatched. Per germline, CDR1 KGHSH and CDR2 LQKENI. This CDR3 spans 16 amino acids. This CDR3 is CASSPSRGGVAGELFF. CDR3 nucleotides: TGTGCCAGCTCGCCCTCGCGGGGGGGCGTCGCCGGGGAGCTGTTTTTT.